This TCR beta chain is from a study of blood T cell repertoires in COVID-19. About the study: Specimens from acute and convalescent COVID-19 originated in the United States, Italy and Spain. Sample material is recorded as cDNA or gDNA derived from T cells, B-cell-depleted T cells, or PBMCs.

In the source study's methods: Amplified reference gene primers provided the basis for estimating nucleated cell counts. The table came from immunoSEQ multiplex PCR; TCRdb's copy has only in-frame clones and leaves some out. From that table come the V and J calls and clone size; the DNA was used to work out D and trimming. This sample has some 160,000 clones, with about 77% found just once. Germline V lookup: CDR1 LNHDA, CDR2 SQIVND (reference sequence). Trimming at V came to 4 bases and at J to 3 bases, leaving 7 bases not matched to a gene. This CDR3 has 15 amino acids. The chain employs TRBV19 and TRBJ2-7, with 9 bases fitting TRBD2. The sequenced sample consisted of peripheral blood. The TCR comes from a woman aged 80 or older with acute or convalescent COVID-19. The CDR3 region is CASSNPGLADYEQYF. In nucleotides, the CDR3 is TGTGCCAGTAGTAACCCGGGACTAGCAGACTACGAGCAGTACTTC. The variable domain in full, with the rest retrieved from reference TRBV19 and TRBJ2-7, is DGGITQSPKYLFRKEGQNVTLSCEQNLNHDAMYWYRQDPGQGLRLIYYSQIVNDFQKGDIAEGYSVSREKKESFPLTVTSAQKNPTAFYLCASSNPGLADYEQYFGPGTRLTVT.